This T cell receptor beta chain was recovered during a study of blood T cells in healthy people across ages (dated by TCRdb to 2014 to 2015). With regard to the full study: In model experiments, roughly one uniquely barcoded TCR beta cDNA molecule per two T cells was captured by template switching. Age-related changes in TCR beta repertoire diversity were measured in the study by deep sequencing normalized with unique cDNA molecular identifiers. Two additional independent replicas of 1 million unique cDNA reads from the same blood draw were analyzed for two donors (one aged 18 to 30 and one aged 80 or older). To avoid experimental bias, donors of different ages were randomly spread across the sequencing lanes. Donors were grouped into four age groups: young (average approximately 16 years), middle-aged (roughly 38), aged (62) and long-lived (just over 80). Overall results and qualifications from the work: Donor CMV infection status was unknown, potentially confounding age-related changes in expanded clonotypes. Estimates of total diversity from one million sequenced T cells were regarded as lower bounds and underestimates. As age increased, observed TCR beta diversity per million T cells dropped in a roughly linear way, and a significant reduction was already evident by age about 36. Because profiling used bulk unsorted PBMCs, naive and antigen-experienced compartments could not be compared conclusively. The percentage of naive T cells measured by flow cytometry correlated strongly with observed TCR beta diversity. Compared with the aged group, the long-lived group had more naive CD4+ T cells, fewer expanded clones and increased TCR diversity, a pattern suggesting age selection.

In this sample, this clonotype turned up a few times. Its specific antigen is unknown. Base qualities are missing; no much larger clone stands one base away. Library preparation used 5' RACE. Instrument on record: Illumina HiSeq 2500. A second roughly 7 to 12 cycle PCR used a sample-barcoded 5' primer and a J-beta primer mix. A unique molecular identifier was introduced onto each TCR beta cDNA molecule by a template-switch 5' adaptor carrying 12 random nucleotides. At least 2.5 million CDR3-containing paired-end reads were obtained from each sample. First-strand cDNA synthesis was performed from all RNA using the Mint cDNA synthesis kit, with priming by a TRBC-specific oligonucleotide. Following uracil-DNA glycosylase treatment, a first 18-cycle PCR with universal primers M1SS and BC2_uni_R was performed on all cDNA. Per the original workflow: For normalization, 1 million high-quality reads, each with a distinct molecular identifier, were randomly selected from each sample. Reads sharing molecular identifiers were discarded rather than binned into consensus sequences. MiTCR, with a Q25 quality threshold and the strictest error-elimination algorithm, was used for CDR3 identification, clonotype clustering and error correction. A nonparametric unseen species model with Euler transformation was used to estimate lower-bound total TCR beta diversity. TCRdb cleaned the public reads at Q25 with fastp, built clones with MiXCR and kept in-frame beta chains. Rows are combined by CDR3 protein, so each entry shows the most common genes and DNA. These V and J calls rely on TCRdb rather than the paper's analysis. Here the sample has around 1,700,000 distinct CDR3 sequences; about 28% occur a single time. Jointly, the top ten make up 7.7% of the sample.

The donors were 40 or so Caucasian individuals from Russia, aged about 6 to 100 years, who were systemically healthy. Around 9.7 milliliters of peripheral blood were collected from each donor into EDTA-treated Vacutainer tubes. Ficoll-Paque density-gradient centrifugation was used to isolate PBMCs, with at least 6 million per sample. Trizol reagent was used to extract total RNA from PBMCs, with at least 5.5 micrograms per sample. Naive CD45RAhigh/CD27high T cell percentages were measured by flow cytometry on a PBMC aliquot from every donor. What was sequenced was blood. The TCR sequence derives from a woman aged 25 to 45 in good health.

The bases read TGTGCCAGCGGGTTTAATGAAAAACTGTTTTTT. It specifies CASGFNEKLFF. Recombination joined TRBV6-6 with TRBJ1-4, with no confidently assigned D gene. The junction carries 5 bases between V and J, which are trimmed by 8 bases and 4 bases respectively. The CDR1 and CDR2 encoded by the germline V gene (reference sequence) are MNHNY and SVGAGI. From cysteine to phenylalanine, the CDR3 is 11 amino acids long. Only the CDR3 DNA is retained, 33 bases long and in frame from the first base.